This TCR beta chain comes out of a study of early T cells in non-severe SARS-CoV-2 infection (dated by TCRdb to the early 2020s). Broadly, across the study: TCR sequencing used bulk RNA from unsorted whole blood, so alpha and beta chains could not be paired. Broader findings and caveats from the paper: VDJdb matching was skewed toward anti-spike CD8 responses and likely underestimated virus-specific expansions, missing private and CD4 specificities.

There are many counts of this clonotype. This clone's antigen is unknown. Per-nucleotide qualities are absent, and no much larger clonotype sits a single base away. From the germline V gene, CDR1 is SQVTM and CDR2 is ANQGSEA. From cysteine to phenylalanine, the CDR3 is 11 amino acids long. Just CDR3 DNA is preserved here, 33 bases in frame from base 1. V is shortened by 8 bases, J by 3 bases, and the region joining them spans 11 bases. Libraries were prepared through 5' RACE. The sample was run on a NextSeq 500. In the TCR library protocol, unique molecular identifiers were attached to individual cDNA molecules to correct for PCR bias and sequencing error. Both TCR alpha and beta chains were sequenced, and tight co-correlation was observed between alpha and beta sequence abundances in each sample. The authors' pipeline ran thus. Decombinator V4 was used to perform V gene, J gene and CDR3 annotation of TCR sequences. Expanded TCRs were defined as changing significantly between any two time points under a Poisson model with p below 0.0001. TCR abundances were normalised to the total number of TCRs sequenced per sample and expressed as counts per million. TRAV1-2 paired with TRAJ12, TRAJ20 or TRAJ33 defined MAIT TCRs, while TRAV10 paired with TRAJ18 defined iNKT TCRs. A search of VDJdb, accessed on 1 November 2021, was run for TCRs annotated to CMV, EBV and SARS-CoV-2, with TCRs annotated for multiple antigens excluded. Clones were called with MiXCR by TCRdb after fastp trimmed the public reads at Q25, and only in-frame beta chains were retained. All rows with the same CDR3 protein become a single entry with the most common DNA and genes. TCRdb assigned the V and J calls; the authors' analysis was not used. This sample gives some 40,000 distinct CDR3 sequences in total; 3.5% to 4% of them show up just once. Over 8% of the sample goes to the ten largest clones.

This was a case-control study nested in a cohort of healthcare workers in London, UK, who had nasopharyngeal swab PCR tests and blood samples taken every week. Healthcare workers were recruited during the week of the UK lockdown, between 23 and 31 March 2020, and followed weekly for up to 16 weeks. The receptor was derived from an adult who was a healthcare worker with PCR-confirmed SARS-CoV-2 infection or an uninfected control (not recorded which). The chain is made from TRBV29-1 and TRBJ2-7; matching of 5 bases hints at TRBD1 as the D gene. The sequencing sample was made of whole blood. CDR3 protein: CSTGQGYEQYF. The DNA sequence is as follows: TGCAGCACCGGACAAGGCTACGAGCAGTACTTC.